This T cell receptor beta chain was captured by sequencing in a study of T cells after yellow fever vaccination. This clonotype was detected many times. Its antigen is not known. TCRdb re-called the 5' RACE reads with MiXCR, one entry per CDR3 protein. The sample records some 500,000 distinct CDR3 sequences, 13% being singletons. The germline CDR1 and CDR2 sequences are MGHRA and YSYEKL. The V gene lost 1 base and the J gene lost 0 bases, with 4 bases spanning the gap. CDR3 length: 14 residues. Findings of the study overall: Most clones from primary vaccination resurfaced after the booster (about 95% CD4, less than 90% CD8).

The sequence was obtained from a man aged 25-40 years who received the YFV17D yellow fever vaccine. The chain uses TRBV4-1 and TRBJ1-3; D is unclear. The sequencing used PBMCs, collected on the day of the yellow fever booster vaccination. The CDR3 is CASSQGLSGNTIYF. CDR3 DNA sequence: TGCGCCAGCAGCCAAGGTCTCTCTGGAAACACCATATATTTT.